This T cell receptor beta chain was recovered during a study of blood T cell repertoires in COVID-19. Turning to the study itself: From the United States, Italy and Spain came samples of acute and convalescent COVID-19. Sample material is recorded as cDNA or gDNA derived from T cells, B-cell-depleted T cells, or PBMCs.

Germline V CDR1 and CDR2: SGHVS, FQNEAQ. V was clipped by 3 bases and J by 5 bases; unmatched bases: 15. There are 18 residues in the CDR3. Per the authors' pipeline: Using reference gene primer amplification, nucleated cell counts were estimated. This table comes from immunoSEQ multiplex PCR, and its TCRdb copy is limited to in-frame clones, with some not included. Clonal size and the V and J genes are those of that table, whereas D and trimming came from the DNA. This sample yields about 21,000 clones, of which around 83% are seen a single time; approximately 31% belongs to the top ten. The sequenced sample consisted of peripheral blood. The source of this sequence is a human donor with active COVID-19. The donor label of this sample is uncertain. J is TRBJ1-2 and V is TRBV7-8; 10 bases agree with TRBD1. The CDR3 protein is CASSFTARDRGEDYGYTF. CDR3 coding DNA: TGTGCCAGCAGCTTTACAGCAAGGGACAGGGGAGAGGATTATGGCTACACCTTC.